Below are 31 T cell receptor beta chains sequenced from a single sample in a study of metastatic and nonmetastatic thyroid tumors. No patient had received any treatment before thyroid surgery. TCRdb re-called the PCR reads through MiXCR. In the table there are roughly 50,000 clones, over 20% of which are singletons. The sample was blood. All receptors derive from a male donor with papillary thyroid cancer or a benign thyroid nodule (not recorded which). Some clones in this sample may be carry-over from other donors' samples.

By sample fraction, this clone is medium-sized. The CDR3 DNA follows: TGCGCCAGCAGCCCTTCCGGGGCGGACACTGAAGCTTTCTTT. Translated: CASSPSGADTEAFF. J is TRBJ1-1 and V is TRBV5-1; maybe TRBD1 (5 bases). Germline V gene sequence: CDR1 SGHRS, CDR2 YFSETQ. The CDR3 extends over 14 amino acids. V shed 4 bases and J shed 3 bases, with 13 bases lying between them. The full variable domain, its missing parts supplied by reference TRBV5-1 and TRBJ1-1, is KAGVTQTPRYLIKTRGQQVTLSCSPISGHRSVSWYQQTPGQGLQFLFEYFSETQRNKGNFPGRFSGRQFSNSRSEMNVSTLELGDSALYLCASSPSGADTEAFFGQGTRLTVV.

In this sample, this clone turned up many times. This chain uses TRBV20-1 with TRBJ2-5; 16 nucleotides match TRBD2. This CDR3 comprises 16 residues. V shed 5 bases and J 5 bases; nucleotides not matched to a gene: 8. The germline V gene encodes CDR1 DFQATT and CDR2 SNEGSKA (reference sequence). CDR3 sequence: CSASGTSGGARETQYF. The CDR3 DNA follows: TGCAGTGCTTCCGGGACTAGCGGGGGGGCCAGGGAGACCCAGTACTTC.

This clone appeared many times. The chain uses TRBV12-3 or TRBV12-4 and TRBJ1-1; D uncertain. V was pared by 1 base and J by 3 bases, with 6 bases between. This CDR3 is built from 13 residues. The CDR3 spells CASSLDGDTEAFF. The CDR3 nucleotides read TGTGCCAGCAGTTTAGACGGAGACACTGAAGCTTTCTTT.

The sample holds a few counts of this clone. V gene TRBV27 combines with J gene TRBJ2-3; a weak D match, TRBD1 (5 bases). The germline V gene has CDR1 MNHEY and CDR2 SMNVEV (reference sequence). V was cut by 5 bases and J by 4 bases, with 19 bases left in between. The CDR3 extends over 16 amino acids. The CDR3 DNA sequence: TGTGCCAGCAGTCCAAAGACAGAGTTAGGACCAGATACGCAGTATTTT. It yields the protein CASSPKTELGPDTQYF.

This clone has just a few counts. It may be a read error: a sequence one base away is much more abundant. The chain couples TRBV6-1 to TRBJ2-7, with TRBD1 matching over 8 bases. The V segment lost 7 bases and the J segment 2 bases; nucleotides outside the gene matches: 10. Germline CDR1 reads MNHNS; CDR2 reads SASEGT. This CDR3 is 15 amino acids long. The CDR3 region is CASIDMTGAPYEQYF. The DNA of the CDR3 is TGTGCCAGCATTGATATGACAGGGGCCCCCTACGAGCAGTACTTC.

Ten or more counts support this clone. The chain uses TRBV28 and TRBJ1-5; 10 nucleotides match TRBD1. V lost 3 bases and J lost 2; bases outside the gene matches: 7. This CDR3 is built from 17 residues. Germline CDR1 reads MDHEN; CDR2 reads SYDVKM. CDR3 in DNA: TGTGCCAGCAGTTTGACAGGGGGCCTTAGTGGCAATCAGCCCCAGCATTTT. The encoded protein is CASSLTGGLSGNQPQHF.

The table lists this clone with many counts. This chain uses TRBV5-4 with TRBJ2-7; 7 bases align to TRBD1. There are 14 residues in the CDR3. Germline V CDR1 and CDR2: SGHNT, YYREEE (reference sequence). V gave up 0 bases and J gave up 4 bases; unmatched junction bases: 4. The CDR3 DNA reads as TGTGCCAGCAGCTTGGGACCACAGGGGTACGAGCAGTACTTC. Translation: CASSLGPQGYEQYF.

This clone was counted ten times or more. This chain links TRBV27 with TRBJ2-5; weak D call: TRBD2 (6 bases). Germline V gives CDR1 MNHEY, CDR2 SMNVEV (reference sequence). The CDR3 has 14 amino acids. The V end lost 7 bases, the J end lost 2 bases, and 14 bases lay between the germline ends. The CDR3, as DNA: TGTGCCAGCACCCCATCCCGGGGGCAAGAGACCCAGTACTTC. It encodes CASTPSRGQETQYF.

J is TRBJ2-6 and V is TRBV30; tentatively, D is TRBD1 (6 bases). This CDR3 contains 15 residues. CDR1 is GTSNPN, CDR2 SVGIG, per germline (reference sequence). Trimming removed 1 base at V and 4 bases at J, with 11 bases between. The CDR3 region is CAWSDTGSGANVLTF. CDR3 bases: TGTGCCTGGAGTGACACAGGGTCCGGGGCCAACGTCCTGACTTTC.

The chain uses TRBV11-1 and TRBJ2-1; unclear D gene. Germline CDR1 SGHAT, CDR2 FQDESV (reference sequence). The CDR3 totals 15 residues. Trimming pared 5 bases from V and 5 bases from J, leaving 16 bases between. CDR3 region: CASSPRSLLNNEQFF. As DNA, the CDR3 is TGTGCCAGCAGCCCCCGATCCCTACTGAACAATGAGCAGTTCTTC.

The V and J genes are TRBV6-4 and TRBJ2-1, with a weak D call TRBD2 (6 bases). Germline V gene data show CDR1 as MRHNA and CDR2 as SNTAGT. This CDR3 is built from 16 residues. Trimming removed 0 bases from V and 5 bases from J, with 14 bases in between. For the CDR3, the DNA is TGTGCCAGCAGTGACTCCACTATCGGGGGACACAATGAGCAGTTCTTC. Translating gives CASSDSTIGGHNEQFF.

This clone occurred many times. The gene calls are TRBV20-1 and TRBJ1-1; the D gene is possibly TRBD1 (5 bases). CDR1 is DFQATT and CDR2 is SNEGSKA in the germline V gene (reference sequence). With 1 base removed from V and 2 bases from J, the gap between germline ends came to 14 bases. The CDR3 loop spans 15 amino acids. The CDR3 spells CSARGGTERNTEAFF. The CDR3 bases are TGCAGTGCTAGAGGCGGGACCGAGCGTAACACTGAAGCTTTCTTT.

This clone has only a few counts. The chain uses TRBV6-1 and TRBJ1-6, with TRBD1 identical over 7 bases. In germline, CDR1 is MNHNS, CDR2 SASEGT. With V trimmed by 1 base and J by 7 bases, 7 bases remained unmatched. This CDR3 is 16 amino acids long. For the CDR3, the DNA is TGTGCCAGCAGTGAAGACAGGGGATTAAGAAATTCACCCCTCCACTTT. Amino acid sequence: CASSEDRGLRNSPLHF.

This clone occurred many times. The CDR3 DNA sequence: TGTGCCTGGAGTTCCCGGGACAGGTTCACAGATACGCAGTATTTT. This sequence encodes CAWSSRDRFTDTQYF. This chain joins TRBV30 and TRBJ2-3; 8 bases align to TRBD1. Germline assignment: CDR1 GTSNPN and CDR2 SVGIG (reference sequence). The CDR3 covers 15 residues. Unmatched junction bases numbered 6, after V lost 2 bases and J lost 2 bases.

Ten or more counts support this clone. The V call is TRBV9, the J call TRBJ2-1, with 9 positions matching TRBD2. CDR1 SGDLS and CDR2 YYNGEE come from the germline V gene. The V and J ends lost 4 bases and 2 bases, in that order; junction bases with no gene match: 7. This CDR3 region has 16 residues. The DNA of the CDR3 is TGTGCCAGCAGCTCCCCTAGCGGGGCCACCTACAATGAGCAGTTCTTC. This sequence encodes CASSSPSGATYNEQFF. The variable domain in full, completed from reference TRBV9 and TRBJ2-1, reads DSGVTQTPKHLITATGQRVTLRCSPRSGDLSVYWYQQSLDQGLQFLIQYYNGEERAKGNILERFSAQQFPDLHSELNLSSLELGDSALYFCASSSPSGATYNEQFFGPGTRLTVL.

This clone was picked up many times. The genes are TRBV28 and TRBJ1-5, with no clear D. This CDR3 is built from 16 residues. Germline V CDR1 and CDR2: MDHEN, SYDVKM. Trimming removed 3 bases at V and 0 bases at J, with 12 bases between. The CDR3 sequence is CASSFRGEGSNQPQHF. The DNA of the CDR3 is TGTGCCAGCAGTTTTCGAGGAGAAGGTAGCAATCAGCCCCAGCATTTT.

The genes are TRBV20-1 and TRBJ2-2; 13 bases fit TRBD2. With 7 bases clipped from V and 3 bases from J, the junction kept 2 bases outside the gene matches. Germline CDR1 DFQATT, CDR2 SNEGSKA (reference sequence). The CDR3 runs 14 residues. For the CDR3, the DNA is TGCAGTGGGACTAGCGGGGGTGACACCGGGGAGCTGTTTTTT. Amino acid sequence: CSGTSGGDTGELFF.

This chain joins TRBV27 and TRBJ2-1, with 14 bases aligning to TRBD2. CDR1 is MNHEY and CDR2 is SMNVEV in the germline V gene (reference sequence). Trimming at V came to 5 bases and at J to 12 bases, leaving 15 bases not matched to a gene. The CDR3 is 17 residues long. CDR3 nucleotides: TGTGCCAGCAGTACTGGGACTAGCGGGAGAGACCGGCTTGTGCAGTTCTTC. As protein: CASSTGTSGRDRLVQFF.

This clone was picked up a small number of times. The chain uses TRBV6-1 and TRBJ2-5, with D possibly TRBD2 on 5 matching bases. The CDR3 extends over 15 amino acids. CDR1 and CDR2 (germline): MNHNS, SASEGT. Trimming took off 6 bases at V and 2 bases at J, with 16 bases between the two ends. CDR3 protein: CASRKGVARQETQYF. Written as DNA, the CDR3 is TGTGCCAGCAGGAAGGGAGTAGCGAGACAAGAGACCCAGTACTTC.

CDR3 residues: CSARALGQTYGYTF. In DNA form, the CDR3 reads TGCAGTGCTAGAGCCCTAGGACAGACTTATGGCTACACCTTC. The chain has TRBV20-1 and TRBJ1-2; a possible D gene is TRBD1 (6 bases). Per the germline V gene, CDR1 is DFQATT and CDR2 is SNEGSKA (reference sequence). The ends were cut back, 1 base at V and 5 bases at J, with 14 bases in the middle. CDR3 size: 14 residues.

In regard to this clone: This clone may be a read error of a much larger clone one base away. This chain links TRBV30 with TRBJ2-3, with D tentatively TRBD2 (6 bases). Germline loops: CDR1 GTSNPN, CDR2 SVGIG (reference sequence). V gave up 2 bases and J gave up 5 bases, with 14 bases separating them. CDR3 length equals 14 residues. The CDR3 DNA follows: TGTGCCTGGAGTTTTAGCTGGAGGGGAGATACGCAGTATTTT. This sequence encodes CAWSFSWRGDTQYF.

This clone turned up a few times. V gene TRBV10-3 combines with J gene TRBJ2-5, with 11 bases identical to TRBD2. V gave up 6 bases and J gave up 4 bases; unmatched junction bases: 7. In germline, CDR1 is ENHRY, CDR2 SYGVKD. The CDR3 spans 15 residues. The CDR3 region is CAISYSGGARETQYF. DNA for the CDR3: TGTGCCATCAGCTATAGCGGGGGGGCGCGAGAGACCCAGTACTTC.

This clone was detected only a few times. The V gene is TRBV6-1, the J gene TRBJ1-6; tentatively, D is TRBD1 (5 bases). Germline V gene sequence: CDR1 MNHNS, CDR2 SASEGT. This CDR3 has 17 residues. V was shortened by 9 bases and J by 0 bases, with 18 bases between the two germline ends. The CDR3 bases are TGTGCCAGTCTCTCCGGGGCCACCGCCTCCTATAATTCACCCCTCCACTTT. Protein sequence: CASLSGATASYNSPLHF.

The J gene is TRBJ1-1, the V gene TRBV30; D ambiguous. V was shortened by 4 bases and J by 5 bases, with 14 bases between the two germline ends. There are 13 residues in the CDR3. Germline CDR1 reads GTSNPN; CDR2 reads SVGIG (reference sequence). CDR3 nucleotide sequence: TGTGCCTGGACCTCATTCGAGGGAACTGAAGCTTTCTTT. Protein product: CAWTSFEGTEAFF.

This clone was counted many times. The chain recombines TRBV6-1 with TRBJ2-7, with D perhaps matching TRBD2 (5 bases). Germline assignment: CDR1 MNHNS and CDR2 SASEGT. Trimming cost V 6 bases and J 0 bases, with 15 bases left between them. The CDR3 contains 15 residues. DNA of the CDR3: TGTGCCAGCAGCCACGGGCAGCGGAGCTCCTACGAGCAGTACTTC. This gives the protein CASSHGQRSSYEQYF.

Comments on this clone: An end of the junction differs from the germline gene, which may be a read error. This sequence joins TRBV6-4 and TRBJ1-5; D is unclear. The CDR3 has 15 amino acids. Germline CDR1 MRHNA, CDR2 SNTAGT. The CDR3 spells CASSGRGNSNQPRHF. The CDR3 region has the DNA TGTGCCAGCAGTGGTAGAGGGAATAGCAATCAGCCCCGGCATTTT.

This clone was seen ten or more times. For the CDR3, the DNA is TGTGCCAGCAGTGTTGGGGAGGGCTCCTACGAGCAGTACTTC. It encodes CASSVGEGSYEQYF. The chain recombines TRBV2 with TRBJ2-7; TRBD2 matches 7 bases. Germline assignment: CDR1 SNHLY and CDR2 FYNNEI. V was pared by 4 bases and J by 0 bases, with 3 bases of the junction left unmatched. CDR3 length: 14 amino acids.

This clone was recorded many times. The chain joins TRBV6-1 to TRBJ1-6; a possible D gene is TRBD1 (6 bases). Germline CDR1 and CDR2: MNHNS and SASEGT. The CDR3 is 15 amino acids. V shed 7 bases and J shed 7 bases, with 17 bases lying between them. CDR3 bases: TGTGCCAGCATCCCAGGGGATTTACGGAATTCACCCCTCCACTTT. Amino acids: CASIPGDLRNSPLHF.

This clone was detected ten times or more. This chain connects TRBV18 to TRBJ2-1, with 9 positions matching TRBD1. The V gene end was trimmed by 2 bases and the J gene end by 6 bases; junction bases not matched to a gene: 5. CDR1 is KGHSH, CDR2 LQKENI, per germline. CDR3 length: 15 amino acids. This chain's CDR3 is CASSPWTGEGNEQFF. CDR3 nucleotide sequence: TGTGCCAGCTCACCATGGACAGGGGAGGGCAATGAGCAGTTCTTC. Complete variable domain (other parts from reference TRBV18 and TRBJ2-1): NAGVMQNPRHLVRRRGQEARLRCSPMKGHSHVYWYRQLPEEGLKFMVYLQKENIIDESGMPKERFSAEFPKEGPSILRIQQVVRGDSAAYFCASSPWTGEGNEQFFGPGTRLTVL.

By frequency in the sample, this clone is medium-sized. The identical CDR3 is also encoded by other nucleotide sequences in the sample. The rearrangement joins TRBV5-1 to TRBJ1-2, with a tentative D call TRBD1 (5 bases). CDR3 length: 14 amino acids. With 4 bases removed from V and 2 bases from J, the gap between germline ends came to 12 bases. Looked up from germline, CDR1 is SGHRS and CDR2 is YFSETQ. In DNA, the CDR3 is TGCGCCAGCAGCCTCGACGGGGGAAACTATGGCTACACCTTC. It encodes CASSLDGGNYGYTF.

The V gene is TRBV5-1, the J gene TRBJ2-1, with 9 bases that match TRBD2. The J segment lost 4 bases and the V segment lost 2 bases, leaving 4 bases of the junction unmatched. The CDR3 consists of 15 residues. CDR1 and CDR2 from the germline V gene are SGHRS and YFSETQ. This chain's CDR3 is CASSFALAGYNEQFF. CDR3 nucleotide sequence: TGCGCCAGCAGCTTTGCTCTAGCGGGGTACAATGAGCAGTTCTTC.